This T cell receptor beta chain was sequenced in a study of OX40 agonist ivuxolimab in advanced cancers. Study as a whole: Administration of intravenous ivuxolimab to patients occurred every 2 weeks at 0.01 to 10 mg/kg. Patients were approximately 80% male with ages about 23 to 79, mean around 58. Partial responses were recorded for three patients, including one with hepatocellular carcinoma and two with cutaneous melanoma.

This clone came up a few times. Its antigen is still unknown. Trimming at V came to 0 bases and at J to 7 bases, leaving 6 bases not matched to a gene. Germline values: CDR1 LNHDA, CDR2 SQIVND (reference sequence). The CDR3 covers 15 residues. Using immunoSEQ multiplex PCR, the repertoire was profiled, and TCRdb retains in-frame clones only, with some absent. The sample has 57,000 or so clones, around 83% seen once. Notes on the study in general: Circulating CD4+ and CD8+ T cells showed clonal expansion by week 6 at 0.1 to 3.0 mg/kg.

The gene calls are TRBV19 and TRBJ2-1; 7 positions agree with TRBD2. The clonotype originates from an adult with an advanced solid tumor such as melanoma, head and neck, liver or kidney cancer. Source: CD4+ or CD8+ T cells sorted from blood, taken in a trial of the OX40 agonist ivuxolimab. The CDR3 spells CASSIDTAGPNEQFF. The CDR3, as DNA: TGTGCCAGTAGTATAGACACAGCGGGACCTAATGAGCAGTTCTTC.